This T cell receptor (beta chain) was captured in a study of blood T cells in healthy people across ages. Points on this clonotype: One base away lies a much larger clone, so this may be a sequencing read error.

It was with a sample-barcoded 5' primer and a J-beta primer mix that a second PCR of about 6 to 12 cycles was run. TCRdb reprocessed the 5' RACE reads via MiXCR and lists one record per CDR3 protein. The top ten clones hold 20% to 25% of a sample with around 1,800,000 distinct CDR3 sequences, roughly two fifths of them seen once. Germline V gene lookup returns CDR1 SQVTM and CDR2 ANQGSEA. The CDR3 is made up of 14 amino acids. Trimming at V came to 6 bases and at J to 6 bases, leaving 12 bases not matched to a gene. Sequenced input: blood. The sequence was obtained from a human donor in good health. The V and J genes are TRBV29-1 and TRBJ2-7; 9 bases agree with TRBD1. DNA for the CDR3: TGCAGCGTCGCCTCCGGGACAGGGAGTCCCGAGCAGTACTTC. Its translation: CSVASGTGSPEQYF.